The sequence of this T cell receptor beta chain was determined in a study of PD-1 blockade in classical Hodgkin lymphoma. Study-wide results and limits: Complete responders had baseline diversity similar to newly diagnosed patients.

The CDR3 extends over 13 amino acids. Trimming took 8 bases from V and 7 from J, leaving 15 bases between them. The table came from immunoSEQ multiplex PCR; TCRdb's copy has only in-frame clones and leaves some out. The repertoire includes more than 30,000 clones, around 82% of them detected once, and approximately 35% sits in the top ten. As for this clone: The antigen remains undetermined.

Brentuximab vedotin exposure varied among the patients, all of whom had relapsed after autologous stem cell transplantation. This clonotype was obtained from a human donor with classical Hodgkin lymphoma. The chain links TRBV5-3 to TRBJ2-2, with D maybe TRBD2 (5 bases). TRBV5-3 is an ORF, and what it does is uncertain. Sequenced here: peripheral blood mononuclear cells (PBMCs), sampled at baseline. CDR3 sequence: CASSLGLVGELFF. CDR3 nucleotide sequence: TGTGCCAGCAGCCTAGGACTGGTCGGGGAGCTGTTTTTT.